The rows below give T cell receptor beta chains drawn from one sample of a study of shared clonotypes between healthy human individuals. Profiling relied on immunoSEQ multiplex PCR, and the TCRdb table lists in-frame clones only, not all of them. The sample consists of fewer than 1.8 million clones, approximately 98.5% of them appearing once. The sample consisted of naive CD4+ T cells sorted from blood. All receptors derive from a man younger than 45 in good health. Both conserved end residues are part of each CDR3. A D gene is named only where the DNA matches it firmly. Not every row has a clone size; where given, it reads once, few, many or a size class.

V gene	J gene	D gene	clone size	CDR3 DNA	CDR3 protein
TRBV5-1	TRBJ2-3	NA	NA	TGCGCCAGCAGCTGGAATAGGGCGGAAGATACGCAGTATTTT	CASSWNRAEDTQYF
TRBV6-1	TRBJ2-1	TRBD2	once	TGTGCCAGCACTCTAGCGGGAGCGGTCAATGAGCAGTTCTTC	CASTLAGAVNEQFF
TRBV7-6	TRBJ2-3	NA	NA	TGTGCCAGCAGCTTAGGTGTCCCTCGGTCGACAGATACGCAGTATTTT	CASSLGVPRSTDTQYF
TRBV9	TRBJ2-7	NA	NA	TGTGCCAGCAGCGTGGGGCCGAACTCCTACGAGCAGTACTTC	CASSVGPNSYEQYF
TRBV2	TRBJ2-7	NA	NA	TGTGCCAGCAGGTCGGGACACAAATACGAGCAGTACTTC	CASRSGHKYEQYF
TRBV20-1	TRBJ1-4	NA	NA	TGCAGTGCTCGACATGAAAAACTGTTTTTT	CSARHEKLFF
TRBV18	TRBJ2-7	TRBD2	NA	TGTGCCAGCTCACCATTGGGACTAGCGGGAGGTTCCTACGAGCAGTACTTC	CASSPLGLAGGSYEQYF
TRBV18	TRBJ2-2	TRBD2	NA	TGTGCCAGCTCACCACCCGGACTAGCGGTCACCGGGGAGCTGTTTTTT	CASSPPGLAVTGELFF
TRBV4-1	TRBJ1-2	NA	NA	TGCGCCAGCAGCCAAGATTTTGGGCCGGTGTCGATTGGCTACACCTTC	CASSQDFGPVSIGYTF
TRBV7-2	TRBJ2-3	NA	NA	TGTGCCAGCCGGATACACACAGATACGCAGTATTTT	CASRIHTDTQYF
TRBV7-9	TRBJ2-1	NA	NA	TGTGCCAGCAGCCAGGGGCTCTACAATGAGCAGTTCTTC	CASSQGLYNEQFF
TRBV5-1	TRBJ2-3	NA	NA	TGCGCCAGCAGCCCCCGCCAGGGTTCAACAGATACGCAGTATTTT	CASSPRQGSTDTQYF
TRBV7-6	TRBJ2-7	NA	NA	TGTGCCAGCAGCTCCGACGGCGACGAGCAGTACTTC	CASSSDGDEQYF
TRBV10-3	TRBJ2-3	TRBD2	NA	TGTGCCATCAGTGATACTAGCGGAGTCGGGACTAGCACAGATACGCAGTATTTT	CAISDTSGVGTSTDTQYF
TRBV2	TRBJ2-7	TRBD1	NA	TGTGCCAGCAGTAGTCCCCTTCTCCAAGCCGACAGGGCGTGGGAGCAGTACTTC	CASSSPLLQADRAWEQYF
TRBV5-4	TRBJ2-6	NA	NA	TGTGCCAGCACCGGCCTCTCTGGGGCCAACGTCCTGACTTTC	CASTGLSGANVLTF
TRBV7-9	TRBJ2-5	NA	NA	TGTGCCAGCAGCTTAGCCGTGTTGGGGGAAGGAGAGACCCAGTACTTC	CASSLAVLGEGETQYF
TRBV18	TRBJ2-2	NA	NA	TGTGCCAGCTCACAAGGACAGCCAAACACCGGGGAGCTGTTTTTT	CASSQGQPNTGELFF
TRBV2	TRBJ2-7	NA	NA	TGTGCCAGCAGAGGCCGGGACCGCAACTCCTACGAGCAGTACTTC	CASRGRDRNSYEQYF
TRBV7-9	TRBJ2-7	TRBD1	NA	TGTGCCAGCAGCTTAGGGACCGGGGGACAGGGATACGAGCAGTACTTC	CASSLGTGGQGYEQYF
TRBV5-1	TRBJ2-3	NA	NA	TGCGCCAGCAGCTTTAGGGGAGGAGATACGCAGTATTTT	CASSFRGGDTQYF
TRBV5-1	TRBJ2-5	NA	NA	TGCGCCAGCAGCTTAACAGGTCAGGGAGAGACCCAGTACTTC	CASSLTGQGETQYF
TRBV7-2	TRBJ2-6	NA	NA	TGTGCCAGCAGCCCCCGCCCTGGGGCCAACGTCCTGACTTTC	CASSPRPGANVLTF
TRBV5-1	TRBJ2-7	NA	NA	TGCGCCAGCAGCCTCCTGGGGGTCGAGCAGTACTTC	CASSLLGVEQYF
TRBV7-9	TRBJ2-3	NA	NA	TGTGCCAGCAGGATTGGAGATACGCAGTATTTT	CASRIGDTQYF
TRBV11-2	TRBJ1-5	NA	NA	TGTGCCAGCAGCTTAGGTCCTCTTAATCAGCCCCAGCATTTT	CASSLGPLNQPQHF
TRBV5-1	TRBJ2-1	NA	once	TGCGCCAGCAGCCCCACACCCTCCAATGAGCAGTTCTTC	CASSPTPSNEQFF
TRBV7-8	TRBJ2-7	NA	NA	TGTGCCAGCAGCTTAGAGTCCTACGAGCAGTACTTC	CASSLESYEQYF
TRBV4-3	TRBJ2-7	TRBD1	NA	TGCGCCAGCAGCCAAAACAGGGGGGACTCCTACGAGCAGTACTTC	CASSQNRGDSYEQYF
TRBV29-1	TRBJ1-5	NA	NA	TGCAGCGTTTCGACCGGGATAAATCAGCCCCAGCATTTT	CSVSTGINQPQHF
TRBV19	TRBJ2-1	TRBD1	NA	TGTGCCAGTGGGCAGGGGGCTTGGGATGAGCAGTTCTTC	CASGQGAWDEQFF
TRBV9	TRBJ2-2	NA	NA	TGTGCCAGCAGCGTAGGGCTAGCAGGGACCGGGGAGCTGTTTTTT	CASSVGLAGTGELFF
TRBV27	TRBJ2-7	NA	NA	TGTGCCAGCAGTTTATTCTCAGGGGGGGGAGAGCAGTACTTC	CASSLFSGGGEQYF
TRBV7-2	TRBJ2-3	TRBD1	NA	TGTGCCAGCAGCCCGATGGAGGCAGGGGGATCGGATACGCAGTATTTT	CASSPMEAGGSDTQYF
TRBV28	TRBJ2-1	TRBD2	NA	TGTGCCAGCAGTTTAACAGGGACTAGCGCCGAGCAGTTCTTC	CASSLTGTSAEQFF
TRBV6-5	TRBJ2-7	NA	NA	TGTGCCAGCAGTTCAAGAGGGGGAAGGGGCGACGAGCAGTACTTC	CASSSRGGRGDEQYF
TRBV5-1	TRBJ2-7	TRBD2	NA	TGCGCCAGCAGCCTAGGGGCTAGCGGGAGCCCTTACGAGCAGTACTTC	CASSLGASGSPYEQYF
TRBV11-3	TRBJ2-2	TRBD2	NA	TGTGCCAGCAGTTTGACTGGGACTACGAACACCGGGGAGCTGTTTTTT	CASSLTGTTNTGELFF
TRBV5-4	TRBJ2-1	TRBD1	NA	TGTGCCAGCAGCCTACAGGGGGCGCGGCTAAATGAGCAGTTCTTC	CASSLQGARLNEQFF
TRBV27	TRBJ2-1	TRBD2	NA	TGTGCCAGCAGTTTATTGGGCCTTGGCGGGGGCTCCTACAATGAGCAGTTCTTC	CASSLLGLGGGSYNEQFF
TRBV9	TRBJ1-2	TRBD1	NA	TGTGCCAGCAGCACCGGGACAGCATGGTATTATGGCTACACCTTC	CASSTGTAWYYGYTF
TRBV28	TRBJ1-2	NA	NA	TGTGCCAGCACTCAAACGGGTGTCGGCTACACCTTC	CASTQTGVGYTF
TRBV30	TRBJ2-7	NA	NA	TGTGCCTGGAGTGTACTTATCGAGCAGTACTTC	CAWSVLIEQYF
TRBV6-9	TRBJ2-1	NA	NA	TGTGTCAAAGGCCAGCGGACAAACAATGAGCAGTTCTTC	CVKGQRTNNEQFF
TRBV10-3	TRBJ2-3	TRBD2	once	TGTGCCATCAGTCCTAGCGGGAGTCAAGGAGATACGCAGTATTTT	CAISPSGSQGDTQYF
TRBV27	TRBJ2-7	NA	NA	TGTGCCAGCAGTTTTGGCACAGGCGTGTCCTACGAGCAGTACTTC	CASSFGTGVSYEQYF
TRBV6-1	TRBJ1-4	NA	NA	TGTGCCAGCAGTGATTCCGGGTGGGAAAATGAAAAACTGTTTTTT	CASSDSGWENEKLFF
TRBV5-1	TRBJ1-5	NA	NA	TGCGCCAGCAGCTTGGAGGGCAGGAGAGATCAGCCCCAGCATTTT	CASSLEGRRDQPQHF
TRBV7-3	TRBJ2-6	NA	NA	TGTGCCAGCAGCCCGTCGGCGGAAGGAGGCGTCCTGACTTTC	CASSPSAEGGVLTF
TRBV7-8	TRBJ2-5	NA	once	TGTGCCAGCAGCTTACCACAGATCCAAGAGACCCAGTACTTC	CASSLPQIQETQYF
TRBV4-1	TRBJ2-2	NA	NA	TGCGCCAGCAGCCAAGAGCCCGGGTTTAGCACCGGGGAGCTGTTTTTT	CASSQEPGFSTGELFF
TRBV9	TRBJ2-1	NA	NA	TGTGCCAGCAGCGTAGGGAGGCATCCCTACAATGAGCAGTTCTTC	CASSVGRHPYNEQFF
TRBV2	TRBJ2-5	NA	NA	TGTGCCAGCACGGTACACACCCAAGAGACCCAGTACTTC	CASTVHTQETQYF
TRBV9	TRBJ2-3	TRBD2	NA	TGTGCCAGCAGCGTAGATTTGGGGACTAGCGGGAGCACAGATACGCAGTATTTT	CASSVDLGTSGSTDTQYF
TRBV28	TRBJ2-7	TRBD2	NA	TGTGCCAGCAGTTTAAGTGGGAGGGCTTACGAGCAGTACTTC	CASSLSGRAYEQYF
TRBV4-3	TRBJ2-3	NA	once	TGCGCCAGCAGCCAAACTAGAGGTGTTGGAGATACGCAGTATTTT	CASSQTRGVGDTQYF
TRBV6-5	TRBJ2-1	NA	NA	TGTGCCAGCAGTTCTCGCGGCGGTAGCTCCTACAATGAGCAGTTCTTC	CASSSRGGSSYNEQFF
TRBV18	TRBJ2-2	NA	NA	TGTGCCAGCTCATCCTTACAACCGGGCCTGGCTTTGACCGGGGAGCTGTTTTTT	CASSSLQPGLALTGELFF
TRBV7-2	TRBJ2-2	TRBD2	NA	TGTGCCAGCAGCTTACTACTAGCGTCCACCGGGGAGCTGTTTTTT	CASSLLLASTGELFF